The next 28 T cell receptor beta chains were all read from a single sample in a study of cytotoxic CD8 clonotypes in ibrutinib-treated CLL. Assay used: immunoSEQ multiplex PCR; TCRdb lists only in-frame clones, some missing. The table records 60,000 or so clones, around 60% of them present only once. The material was PBMCs, obtained after 12 months of ibrutinib treatment. Source of these receptors: a human donor with chronic lymphocytic leukemia.

The chain joins TRBV18 to TRBJ2-7; 7 positions match TRBD2. The germline gives CDR1 KGHSH, CDR2 LQKENI. After removal of 3 bases from V and 6 bases from J, the junction contained 11 bases not matched to a gene. The CDR3 sequence is 15 residues long. The CDR3 loop is CASSPPAERGLEQYF. Written as DNA, the CDR3 is TGTGCCAGCTCACCTCCGGCGGAGCGGGGACTCGAGCAGTACTTC.

The rearrangement links TRBV6-5 to TRBJ1-4; D not certain. The ends were cut back, 7 bases at V and 7 bases at J, with 13 bases in the middle. Germline CDR1 and CDR2: MNHEY and SVGAGI. The CDR3 is 13 residues long. CDR3 sequence: CASTSRLGEKLFF. The CDR3 coding sequence is TGTGCCAGCACCTCTAGGCTCGGTGAAAAACTGTTTTTT.

V is TRBV5-4 and J is TRBJ2-5; unclear D gene. This CDR3 spans 11 amino acids. V was cut by 3 bases and J by 0 bases, with 0 bases left in between. CDR1 and CDR2 (germline): SGHNT, YYREEE (reference sequence). The CDR3 is CASSYQETQYF. In DNA, the CDR3 is TGTGCCAGCAGCTACCAAGAGACCCAGTACTTC.

This clone occurred once. The chain employs TRBV28 and TRBJ2-4; D may be TRBD2 (6 bases). V gave up 3 bases and J gave up 0 bases, with 12 bases separating them. CDR1 is MDHEN and CDR2 is SYDVKM in the germline V gene. This CDR3 is 16 amino acids long. In DNA form, the CDR3 reads TGTGCCAGCAGTTTCCTCGGAGGGATAGCCAAAAACATTCAGTACTTC. This gives the protein CASSFLGGIAKNIQYF.

This clone came up many times. This chain links TRBV29-1 with TRBJ1-2; 10 bases are shared with TRBD1. This CDR3 comprises 15 residues. With V trimmed by 3 bases and J by 7 bases, 11 bases remained unmatched. Germline V gene data show CDR1 as SQVTM and CDR2 as ANQGSEA. CDR3 sequence: CSVDPGQGILRGYTF. In DNA, the CDR3 is TGCAGCGTTGACCCGGGACAGGGGATACTACGTGGCTACACCTTC. The entire variable domain, with the rest obtained from reference TRBV29-1 and TRBJ1-2, is as follows: SAVISQKPSRDICQRGTSLTIQCQVDSQVTMMFWYRQQPGQSLTLIATANQGSEATYESGFVIDKFPISRPNLTFSTLTVSNMSPEDSSIYLCSVDPGQGILRGYTFGSGTRLTVV.

The V call is TRBV28, the J call TRBJ2-3; 8 bases are a match to TRBD1. The CDR3 extends over 16 amino acids. V lost 5 bases, J lost 4 bases, and 11 bases stayed unmatched. Germline V gives CDR1 MDHEN, CDR2 SYDVKM. CDR3 nucleotide sequence: TGTGCCAGCAGTCGCTACAGGGGGAGTTTAGCAGATACGCAGTATTTT. Amino acid sequence: CASSRYRGSLADTQYF.

V and J are TRBV7-7 and TRBJ2-1; D is unresolved. Germline-derived CDR1 and CDR2 are SSHAT and FNYEAQ (reference sequence). The CDR3 sequence is 14 residues long. Trimming cost V 3 bases and J 5 bases, with 11 bases left between them. The CDR3: CASSLTWVDNEQFF. CDR3 DNA: TGTGCCAGCAGCTTGACCTGGGTCGACAATGAGCAGTTCTTC.

The chain has TRBV27 and TRBJ1-2, with D unresolved. Germline-derived CDR1 and CDR2 are MNHEY and SMNVEV (reference sequence). Trimming cost V 2 bases and J 8 bases, with 12 bases left between them. The CDR3 spans 13 residues. The CDR3 DNA is TGTGCCAGCAGTTTAGGGCCCTTCTGGGGCTACACCTTC. This sequence encodes CASSLGPFWGYTF.

This clone was detected once. The chain recombines TRBV4-1 with TRBJ2-3, with 8 bases lining up with TRBD1. Trimming took 6 bases from V and 6 from J; bases not matched to a gene: 17. The germline V gene has CDR1 MGHRA and CDR2 YSYEKL. This CDR3 is 17 amino acids long. The CDR3 spells CASSPLRDRRLQDTQYF. The DNA of the CDR3 is TGCGCCAGCAGTCCACTCCGGGACAGGCGACTTCAGGATACGCAGTATTTT.

The rearrangement links TRBV6-5 to TRBJ2-1; D ambiguous. The CDR3 has 11 residues. From germline, CDR1 is MNHEY and CDR2 SVGAGI. The ends were cut back, 2 bases at V and 10 bases at J, with 6 bases in the middle. Here the CDR3 DNA reads TGTGCCAGCAGTTACCTTTGGGAGCAGTTCTTC. It encodes CASSYLWEQFF.

The chain is built from TRBV29-1 and TRBJ2-2; TRBD1 matches 9 bases. The V and J ends lost 5 bases and 2 bases, in that order; junction bases with no gene match: 15. The CDR3 is 18 amino acids. Per the germline V gene, CDR1 is SQVTM and CDR2 is ANQGSEA. The CDR3 loop is CSVLLLGTGPPNTGELFF. Here the CDR3 DNA reads TGCAGCGTTCTACTTCTTGGGACAGGGCCTCCCAACACCGGGGAGCTGTTTTTT.

J is TRBJ2-1 and V is TRBV9; 7 nucleotides match TRBD2. Germline assignment: CDR1 SGDLS and CDR2 YYNGEE. The CDR3 totals 14 residues. V was pared by 0 bases and J by 7 bases, with 4 bases of the junction left unmatched. The CDR3, as DNA: TGTGCCAGCAGCGTAGATTGGCGGGGGAATGAGCAGTTCTTC. Translation gives CASSVDWRGNEQFF.

The chain links TRBV18 to TRBJ2-7, with 8 bases aligning to TRBD2. The V and J ends lost 4 bases and 2 bases, in that order; junction bases with no gene match: 10. Germline assignment: CDR1 KGHSH and CDR2 LQKENI. CDR3 length equals 16 residues. In DNA, the CDR3 is TGTGCCAGCTCACTCTCGGGCGGGAGGACAACCTACGAGCAGTACTTC. It translates to CASSLSGGRTTYEQYF.

The chain carries TRBV6-5 and TRBJ2-7, with 12 bases identical to TRBD2. Germline V lookup: CDR1 MNHEY, CDR2 SVGAGI. This CDR3 spans 13 amino acids. The J segment lost 5 bases and the V segment lost 7 bases, leaving 3 bases of the junction unmatched. The CDR3 coding sequence is TGTGCCAGCAAGGCTAGCGGGAGGGACGAGCAGTACTTC. This encodes CASKASGRDEQYF.

The rearrangement uses TRBV6-5 and TRBJ2-5; TRBD1 aligns across 9 bases. Trimming cost V 2 bases and J 5 bases; bases outside gene matches: 9. Germline V gene data show CDR1 as MNHEY and CDR2 as SVGAGI. The CDR3 extends over 16 amino acids. In DNA, the CDR3 is TGTGCCAGCAGTTACCTTTCGGGACAGGGCATGGAGACCCAGTACTTC. Residues: CASSYLSGQGMETQYF.

This chain uses TRBV4-1 with TRBJ2-7, with unresolved D. CDR1 and CDR2 (germline): MGHRA, YSYEKL. V lost 1 base to trimming and J lost 9 bases, with 13 bases between them. This CDR3 has 13 residues. CDR3 amino acids: CASSQAKDEGQYV. DNA of the CDR3: TGCGCCAGCAGCCAAGCTAAGGACGAAGGGCAGTACGTC.

CDR3 sequence reads: CASSFSGGVDEKLFF. The CDR3 coding sequence is TGTGCCAGCAGTTTTAGTGGGGGGGTAGATGAAAAACTGTTTTTT. This chain connects TRBV28 to TRBJ1-4; D is perhaps TRBD1 (5 bases). CDR3 length: 15 amino acids. CDR1 and CDR2 from the germline V gene are MDHEN and SYDVKM. Trimming shortened V by 3 bases and J by 6 bases, and 14 bases separated the two germline ends.

The rearrangement links TRBV5-6 to TRBJ2-7; 10 nucleotides match TRBD1. V was pared by 1 base and J by 4 bases, with 5 bases of the junction left unmatched. Germline V lookup: CDR1 SGHDT, CDR2 YYEEEE. The length of the CDR3 is 15 residues. In DNA, the CDR3 is TGTGCCAGCAGCTTGACGGGACAGGGGTGGTACGAGCAGTACTTC. Protein: CASSLTGQGWYEQYF.

The CDR3 DNA reads as TGTGCCAGCTCACAGGGGCTGGTAACTGGAAACACCATATATTTT. It is translated as CASSQGLVTGNTIYF. The rearrangement links TRBV6-1 to TRBJ1-3; 7 bases agree with TRBD1. The CDR3 length is 15 residues. V shed 8 bases and J 2 bases; nucleotides not matched to a gene: 9. The germline CDR1 and CDR2 sequences are MNHNS and SASEGT.

This clone has a handful of counts. The junction departs from the called germline gene at one end, perhaps through a read error. The chain recombines TRBV7-9 with TRBJ2-1; 7 bases are shared with TRBD1. The CDR3 extends over 12 amino acids. Germline assignment: CDR1 SEHNR and CDR2 FQNEAQ (reference sequence). CDR3 region: CASSLQVGQRVF. The DNA of the CDR3 is TGTGCCAGCAGCTTACAGGTGGGACAGAGGGTCTTC.

The CDR3 nucleotides are TGTGCCAGCTCACCGTCACTCTCAACCCCCCATGAGCAGTTCTTC. It encodes CASSPSLSTPHEQFF. V is TRBV18 and J is TRBJ2-1, with unresolved D. Germline CDR1 reads KGHSH; CDR2 reads LQKENI. The CDR3 has 15 amino acids. The V gene lost 3 bases and the J gene lost 8 bases, with 17 bases spanning the gap.

This chain links TRBV5-5 with TRBJ1-5; TRBD1 is a possible D gene (6 bases). Between the trimmed V and J ends, which lost 5 bases and 1 base, there was a span of 25 bases. The CDR3 length is 19 residues. Germline CDR1 and CDR2: SGHKS and YYEKEE (reference sequence). The CDR3 loop reads CASSRLQGGGSISNQPQHF. CDR3 coding DNA: TGTGCCAGCAGTCGGCTACAGGGCGGCGGAAGTATAAGCAATCAGCCCCAGCATTTT.

The rearrangement links TRBV6-5 to TRBJ1-1; D not resolved. The germline V gene has CDR1 MNHEY and CDR2 SVGAGI. V was cut by 1 base and J by 4 bases, with 4 bases left in between. This CDR3 region has 12 residues. The CDR3 sequence: CASSYLGTEAFF. In nucleotides, the CDR3 is TGTGCCAGCAGTTACTTAGGCACTGAAGCTTTCTTT.

A few counts support this clone. J is TRBJ2-2 and V is TRBV28; D is unclear. Between the trimmed V and J ends, which lost 5 bases and 4 bases, there was a span of 5 bases. This CDR3 comprises 12 residues. The germline V gene encodes CDR1 MDHEN and CDR2 SYDVKM. CDR3: CASSIATGELFF. CDR3 bases: TGTGCCAGCAGTATTGCCACCGGGGAGCTGTTTTTT.

Only a few counts were recorded for this clone. The chain carries TRBV4-1 and TRBJ1-1, with D maybe TRBD1 (5 bases). Germline CDR1 and CDR2: MGHRA and YSYEKL. Trimming took off 5 bases at V and 5 bases at J, with 15 bases between the two ends. The CDR3 spans 14 residues. The CDR3 reads CASSRWGGRTEAFF. The CDR3 DNA reads TGCGCCAGCAGCAGGTGGGGGGGGAGGACTGAAGCTTTCTTT.

The CDR3 reads CATSRGTNTGELFF. DNA for the CDR3: TGTGCCACCAGCAGAGGGACGAACACCGGGGAGCTGTTTTTT. The J gene is TRBJ2-2, the V gene TRBV15; D remains ambiguous. Between the trimmed V and J ends, which lost 1 base and 0 bases, there was a span of 3 bases. Germline CDR1 LNHNV, CDR2 YYDKDF (reference sequence). The CDR3 length is 14 residues.

The chain couples TRBV27 to TRBJ2-2, with 12 bases lining up with TRBD2. CDR1 and CDR2 from the germline V gene are MNHEY and SMNVEV (reference sequence). This CDR3 has 19 amino acids. The trim removed 5 bases at V and 0 bases at J, leaving 10 bases unmatched. The DNA for the CDR3 is TGTGCCAGCAGTCCCCGGACTAGCGGGAATTTGCCGAACACCGGGGAGCTGTTTTTT. This codes for CASSPRTSGNLPNTGELFF.

This chain uses TRBV19 with TRBJ1-1; D gene unclear. Trimming pared 0 bases from V and 11 bases from J, leaving 22 bases between. The CDR3 is 16 residues long. The V gene's germline CDR1 is LNHDA and CDR2 SQIVND (reference sequence). The CDR3 reads CASSIDLGVTGQRAFF. The DNA for the CDR3 is TGTGCCAGTAGTATAGATCTAGGAGTGACCGGGCAGAGGGCTTTCTTT.